The 30 T cell receptor beta chains reported below all come from one sample, sequenced in a study of T cell repertoires in cytomegalovirus infection. TCRdb used MiXCR to reprocess the reads, holding one entry per CDR3 protein. Altogether around 430,000 distinct CDR3 sequences are present, about 39% being singletons, with the ten largest covering approximately 40%. These receptors' antigens are unknown. The sequencing used cultured PBMCs, collected from culture after CMV antigen stimulation. The receptors originated from a human donor in good health (CMV status not recorded). Some clones in this sample may be carry-over from other donors' samples.

CDR3 sequence (DNA): TGTGCCAGCAGTTTTCTAGCGGACGAAGAGACCCAGTACTTC. This translates into CASSFLADEETQYF. The chain combines TRBV12-3 or TRBV12-4 with TRBJ2-5, with TRBD2 matching 7 bases. V lost 3 bases and J lost 3; bases outside the gene matches: 4. The CDR3 loop spans 14 amino acids.

The chain employs TRBV19 and TRBJ1-6; perhaps TRBD1 as D (5 bases). V was trimmed by 6 bases and J by 0 bases, leaving 15 bases between them. This CDR3 contains 17 residues. Germline V CDR1 and CDR2: LNHDA, SQIVND (reference sequence). The CDR3 is CASRPGPRSSYNSPLHF. CDR3 DNA: TGTGCCAGTAGGCCGGGACCGAGGAGCTCCTATAATTCACCCCTCCACTTT.

V is TRBV11-2 and J is TRBJ2-1; TRBD1 agrees at 9 bases. Germline CDR1 is SGHAT and CDR2 is FQNNGV. This CDR3 has 15 residues. The V gene end was trimmed by 5 bases and the J gene end by 4 bases; junction bases not matched to a gene: 6. CDR3 DNA: TGTGCCAGCAGCGGCCCGGGACAGGGATACAATGAGCAGTTCTTC. The encoded protein is CASSGPGQGYNEQFF.

The chain employs TRBV29-1 and TRBJ2-7; 9 bases align to TRBD2. The germline CDR1 and CDR2 sequences are SQVTM and ANQGSEA. The CDR3 is 14 amino acids. V was pared by 6 bases and J by 2 bases, with 8 bases of the junction left unmatched. CDR3 DNA: TGCAGCGTCTTGAGGACTAGCGCTACCTACGAGCAGTACTTC. It codes for CSVLRTSATYEQYF.

The V gene is TRBV11-2, the J gene TRBJ1-2; D possibly corresponds to TRBD1 (6 bases). The V gene lost 7 bases and the J gene lost 8 bases, with 20 bases spanning the gap. The CDR3 consists of 14 residues. CDR1 and CDR2 (germline): SGHAT, FQNNGV. The CDR3 DNA follows: TGTGCCAGCACCCGCTCGGGGGGCGAAGTCGGCTACACCTTC. It codes for CASTRSGGEVGYTF.

The CDR3 sequence is CASSLIGVGANVLTF. CDR3 DNA: TGTGCCAGCAGTTTAATTGGCGTAGGGGCCAACGTCCTGACTTTC. The V and J genes are TRBV27 and TRBJ2-6; unclear D gene. The CDR3 totals 15 residues. The V end lost 2 bases, the J end lost 4 bases, and 9 bases lay between the germline ends. The germline gives CDR1 MNHEY, CDR2 SMNVEV (reference sequence).

The chain is built from TRBV19 and TRBJ1-6, with a tentative D call TRBD1 (5 bases). The CDR3 sequence is 15 residues long. The ends were cut back, 1 base at V and 10 bases at J, with 14 bases in the middle. Germline loops: CDR1 LNHDA, CDR2 SQIVND (reference sequence). The CDR3 sequence is CASSIGDPGESPLHF. The DNA of the CDR3 is TGTGCCAGTAGTATAGGGGACCCGGGGGAATCACCCCTCCACTTT.

This sequence joins TRBV29-1 and TRBJ2-1; D not resolved. CDR3 length equals 13 residues. V shed 5 bases and J shed 0 bases, with 8 bases lying between them. Germline V gene data show CDR1 as SQVTM and CDR2 as ANQGSEA. The CDR3 spells CSVCPSSYNEQFF. The CDR3 nucleotides are TGCAGCGTTTGTCCCAGCTCCTACAATGAGCAGTTCTTC.

This clonotype was observed a few times. The CDR3 is CASSSTQGWEETQYF. The CDR3 bases are TGTGCCAGCAGTTCGACACAGGGTTGGGAAGAGACCCAGTACTTC. This chain uses TRBV7-6 with TRBJ2-5; possible D gene TRBD1, 6 bases. This CDR3 contains 15 residues. The germline V gene encodes CDR1 SGHVS and CDR2 FNYEAQ. The V and J ends lost 6 bases and 3 bases respectively, with 17 bases between them.

This sequence joins TRBV24-1 and TRBJ2-1; 9 bases line up with TRBD1. Germline V gene sequence: CDR1 KGHDR, CDR2 SFDVKD. The CDR3 sequence is 15 residues long. V shed 4 bases and J 8 bases; nucleotides not matched to a gene: 8. CDR3 protein: CATSDPGDREDEQFF. The DNA for the CDR3 is TGTGCCACCAGTGACCCTGGGGACAGGGAAGATGAGCAGTTCTTC.

The CDR3 DNA reads TGTGCCAGCAGCAGCGGGGCTGAAGCTTTCTTT. Its protein is CASSSGAEAFF. V is TRBV5-4 and J is TRBJ1-1; D unclear. CDR1 is SGHNT, CDR2 YYREEE, per germline (reference sequence). CDR3 length equals 11 residues. V was cut by 4 bases and J by 6 bases, with 7 bases left in between.

The rearrangement links TRBV19 to TRBJ2-3; tentatively, D is TRBD1 (6 bases). V lost 3 bases, J lost 0 bases, and 7 bases lay in between. This CDR3 has 14 residues. Germline-derived CDR1 and CDR2 are LNHDA and SQIVND (reference sequence). The CDR3 protein is CASSMTGSTDTQYF. CDR3 sequence (DNA): TGTGCCAGTAGTATGACAGGTAGCACAGATACGCAGTATTTT.

This clonotype has more than one count but fewer than ten. V gene TRBV12-5 combines with J gene TRBJ1-4; D is ambiguous. Per germline, CDR1 LGHNT and CDR2 FRNRAP. This CDR3 has 12 residues. The germline V and J ends were trimmed by 2 bases and 12 bases, with 10 bases remaining between them. This CDR3 is CASGLNPRELFF. As DNA, the CDR3 is TGTGCTAGTGGTTTGAACCCCCGGGAACTGTTTTTT.

This clonotype was picked up many times. The rearrangement uses TRBV7-2 and TRBJ2-3; possible D gene TRBD1, 6 bases. The germline V and J ends were trimmed by 5 bases and 6 bases, with 9 bases remaining between them. The CDR3 has 12 amino acids. Germline V gene data show CDR1 as SGHTA and CDR2 as FQGNSA. Here the CDR3 reads CASSLTGDTQYF. The CDR3 bases are TGTGCCAGCAGCCTAACAGGGGATACGCAGTATTTT. Using reference TRBV7-2 and TRBJ2-3 for the parts outside the CDR3, the full variable domain is GAGVSQSPSNKVTEKGKDVELRCDPISGHTALYWYRQSLGQGLEFLIYFQGNSAPDKSGLPSDRFSAERTGGSVSTLTIQRTQQEDSAVYLCASSLTGDTQYFGPGTRLTVL.

This clonotype was detected ten times or more. The chain links TRBV7-2 to TRBJ2-7; D not resolved. The V end lost 3 bases, the J end lost 2 bases, and 8 bases lay between the germline ends. The CDR3 runs 13 residues. Per germline, CDR1 SGHTA and CDR2 FQGNSA. DNA of the CDR3: TGTGCCAGCAGCTTTTCATCCCCCTACGAGCAGTACTTC. This codes for CASSFSSPYEQYF. The variable domain in full, completed from reference TRBV7-2 and TRBJ2-7, reads GAGVSQSPSNKVTEKGKDVELRCDPISGHTALYWYRQSLGQGLEFLIYFQGNSAPDKSGLPSDRFSAERTGGSVSTLTIQRTQQEDSAVYLCASSFSSPYEQYFGPGTRLTVT.

This chain links TRBV2 with TRBJ1-2; D gene uncertain. The CDR3 consists of 13 residues. Deletions cut 3 bases from V and 8 bases from J, with 13 bases between. The germline CDR1 and CDR2 sequences are SNHLY and FYNNEI. CDR3 DNA sequence: TGTGCCAGCAGTGACAGTGAGGCAGGAGGCTACACCTTC. Protein sequence: CASSDSEAGGYTF.

This clonotype came up a few times. The chain joins TRBV6-6 to TRBJ1-1; 7 nucleotides line up with TRBD1. Trimming cost V 11 bases and J 1 base; bases outside gene matches: 10. CDR1 and CDR2 from the germline V gene are MNHNY and SVGAGI (reference sequence). The length of the CDR3 is 14 residues. CDR3 coding DNA: TGTGCCGCCTCGACAGGGAAGGGGAACACTGAAGCTTTCTTT. Translation: CAASTGKGNTEAFF.

This clonotype was seen a few times. This sequence joins TRBV11-2 and TRBJ2-7; D remains unclear. The CDR3 consists of 11 residues. Germline V gene lookup returns CDR1 SGHAT and CDR2 FQNNGV. With 4 bases removed from V and 10 bases from J, the gap between germline ends came to 11 bases. The CDR3 loop reads CASSYGSPQYF. CDR3 nucleotide sequence: TGTGCCAGCAGCTACGGGTCTCCTCAGTACTTC.

There are a few counts of this clonotype. This sequence joins TRBV7-2 and TRBJ1-5, with D possibly being TRBD1 (5 bases). Germline V lookup: CDR1 SGHTA, CDR2 FQGNSA. Trimming cost V 5 bases and J 2 bases, with 13 bases left between them. This CDR3 comprises 15 residues. The CDR3, as DNA: TGTGCCAGCAGCCCCGAGGGGCTAGGCAATCAGCCCCAGCATTTT. This codes for CASSPEGLGNQPQHF.

This chain joins TRBV30 and TRBJ2-5, with a possible D match to TRBD2 (6 bases). Germline V gene lookup returns CDR1 GTSNPN and CDR2 SVGIG (reference sequence). Deletions cut 4 bases from V and 3 bases from J, with 9 bases between. The CDR3 totals 12 residues. The CDR3 region is CAWKLAKETQYF. In nucleotides, the CDR3 is TGTGCCTGGAAACTAGCTAAAGAGACCCAGTACTTC.

V gene TRBV19 combines with J gene TRBJ1-2, with 8 bases matching TRBD1. Germline CDR1 is LNHDA and CDR2 is SQIVND (reference sequence). The CDR3 sequence is 15 residues long. The ends lost 4 bases at V and 4 bases at J; junction bases unmatched: 8. For the CDR3, the DNA is TGTGCCAGTAGTACCCGACAGGGGAGCGTCTATGGCTACACCTTC. It is translated as CASSTRQGSVYGYTF.

This clonotype was picked up a small number of times. J is TRBJ1-1 and V is TRBV7-9; the match to TRBD1 covers 10 bases. Germline V lookup: CDR1 SEHNR, CDR2 FQNEAQ (reference sequence). The CDR3 sequence is 14 residues long. With V trimmed by 7 bases and J by 5 bases, 7 bases remained unmatched. The CDR3 DNA sequence: TGTGCCAGCACCTGGACAGGGGGGGAAACTGAAGCTTTCTTT. This gives the protein CASTWTGGETEAFF. The full variable domain, its missing parts supplied by reference TRBV7-9 and TRBJ1-1, is DTGVSQNPRHKITKRGQNVTFRCDPISEHNRLYWYRQTLGQGPEFLTYFQNEAQLEKSRLLSDRFSAERPKGSFSTLEIQRTEQGDSAMYLCASTWTGGETEAFFGQGTRLTVV.

The chain carries TRBV7-3 and TRBJ2-7; D tentatively reads TRBD1 or TRBD2 (5 bases each). The CDR3 has 14 residues. The ends were cut back, 5 bases at V and 3 bases at J, with 14 bases in the middle. Germline V CDR1 and CDR2: SGHTA, FQGTGA. This CDR3 reads CASSPRGPNYEQYF. The CDR3 bases are TGTGCCAGCAGCCCCCGGGGCCCCAACTACGAGCAGTACTTC.

The chain employs TRBV5-4 and TRBJ2-1, with 8 bases lining up with TRBD1. The CDR3 length is 14 residues. Trimming removed 5 bases from V and 7 bases from J; junction bases left unmatched: 8. The germline V gene has CDR1 SGHNT and CDR2 YYREEE (reference sequence). The CDR3 coding sequence is TGTGCCAGCAGTGCAGGGGGCGCGTCTAATGAGCAGTTCTTC. Protein product: CASSAGGASNEQFF.

The rearrangement uses TRBV20-1 and TRBJ2-7; D might be TRBD1 or TRBD2, each matching 7 bases. Germline CDR1 is DFQATT and CDR2 is SNEGSKA (reference sequence). V was clipped by 0 bases and J by 0 bases, with 15 bases between them. The CDR3 extends over 16 amino acids. The CDR3 region has the DNA TGCAGTGCTAGAGACCAGGGGGGGCCAAGCTCCTACGAGCAGTACTTC. Amino acid sequence: CSARDQGGPSSYEQYF.

V gene TRBV6-1 combines with J gene TRBJ2-7; D remains ambiguous. This CDR3 spans 13 amino acids. Germline assignment: CDR1 MNHNS and CDR2 SASEGT. V was cut by 4 bases and J by 0 bases, with 7 bases left in between. The CDR3 DNA sequence: TGTGCCAGCAGTGCCATCCACTCCTACGAGCAGTACTTC. Protein sequence: CASSAIHSYEQYF.

This clonotype was seen once. V gene TRBV19 combines with J gene TRBJ2-7; D unresolved. Trimming removed 4 bases from V and 0 bases from J, with 10 bases in between. CDR1 and CDR2 (germline): LNHDA, SQIVND (reference sequence). CDR3 size: 14 residues. CDR3 amino acids: CASSTRQDSYEQYF. For the CDR3, the DNA is TGTGCCAGTAGTACACGACAAGACTCCTACGAGCAGTACTTC.

V and J are TRBV19 and TRBJ2-2, with D maybe TRBD1 (5 bases). This CDR3 has 14 amino acids. Germline values: CDR1 LNHDA, CDR2 SQIVND (reference sequence). The germline V and J ends were trimmed by 7 bases and 6 bases, with 15 bases remaining between them. CDR3: CASTFKTTAGELFF. For the CDR3, the DNA is TGTGCCAGTACCTTCAAAACGACAGCCGGGGAGCTGTTTTTT. The full variable domain, its missing parts supplied by reference TRBV19 and TRBJ2-2, is DGGITQSPKYLFRKEGQNVTLSCEQNLNHDAMYWYRQDPGQGLRLIYYSQIVNDFQKGDIAEGYSVSREKKESFPLTVTSAQKNPTAFYLCASTFKTTAGELFFGEGSRLTVL.

J is TRBJ1-6 and V is TRBV27; D ambiguous. Trimming removed 3 bases at V and 0 bases at J, with 6 bases between. The germline V gene has CDR1 MNHEY and CDR2 SMNVEV (reference sequence). CDR3 length: 15 amino acids. CDR3 loop: CASSFLSSYNSPLHF. The CDR3 nucleotides read TGTGCCAGCAGTTTCCTGAGCTCCTATAATTCACCCCTCCACTTT.

Ten or more counts support this clonotype. V usage is TRBV7-2 and J usage is TRBJ2-1, with TRBD2 matching 8 bases. The CDR3 is 15 amino acids. The trim removed 1 base at V and 9 bases at J, leaving 8 bases unmatched. Germline lookup yields CDR1 SGHTA and CDR2 FQGNSA. The CDR3 spells CASSLGGTSSAEQFF. CDR3 nucleotide sequence: TGTGCCAGCAGCTTAGGCGGGACTAGTAGTGCTGAGCAGTTCTTC.